This TCR beta chain comes out of a study of OX40 agonist ivuxolimab in advanced cancers. Profiled with immunoSEQ multiplex PCR; TCRdb holds only in-frame clones, not every one. Among tens of thousands of clones listed, more than 75% were seen once. By share of the sample, this clone is medium-sized. This CDR3 comprises 13 residues. Germline V lookup: CDR1 SGHDT, CDR2 YYEEEE. The germline V and J ends were trimmed by 2 bases and 5 bases, with 11 bases remaining between them. This sequence was found in an adult with an advanced solid tumor such as melanoma, head and neck, liver or kidney cancer. The chain employs TRBV5-6 and TRBJ2-7; D possibly corresponds to TRBD2 (6 bases). The sequencing here drew on CD4+ or CD8+ T cells sorted from blood, taken in a trial of the OX40 agonist ivuxolimab. In nucleotides, the CDR3 is TGTGCCAGCAGCTTTCGGGGGTTAAACGAGCAGTACTTC. Translation gives CASSFRGLNEQYF.